Listed below are T cell receptor beta chains from one sample, sequenced in a study of HIV-infected children after antiretroviral therapy interruption. TCRdb fed the 3' RACE reads into MiXCR, producing one record per CDR3 protein. Of some 38,000 distinct CDR3 sequences listed, approximately 6.1% are singletons. Sequencing used CD45RA+ CD4+ T cells from PBMCs, pooled from several time points, obtained from a donor given antiretroviral therapy, either interrupted or continuous. Receptors were obtained from a pool of human donors with HIV. The conserved cysteine and the conserved F or W are not part of the CDR3 here. D genes are given only for firm matches. Only some rows state a clone size, as once, few, many or a class for expanded clones.

AIQHNEQF,NA,TRBV6-7,many,TRBJ2-1
ASSPGPPAGELF,NA,TRBV9,NA,TRBJ2-2
ASSRDRNEQF,NA,TRBV12-3/TRBV12-4,few,TRBJ2-1
ASSGLWTGDTEAF,TRBD1,TRBV19,many,TRBJ1-1
ASSDAKGAGNTLY,TRBD1,TRBV6-5,many,TRBJ1-3
ASSMSGEDTGELF,TRBD2,TRBV7-2,few,TRBJ2-2
AISPGQGGSGANVLT,TRBD1,TRBV10-3,NA,TRBJ2-6
ASSLAGNNEQF,TRBD2,TRBV10-2,few,TRBJ2-1
ASSLSSRPYEQY,NA,TRBV7-2,many,TRBJ2-7
ASRETGTGNSPLH,TRBD1,TRBV25-1,many,TRBJ1-6
ASSVGLASRNEQF,TRBD2,TRBV19,NA,TRBJ2-1
ASSPLKTSGSLETQY,TRBD2,TRBV4-1,few,TRBJ2-5
ASIDSRYGYT,NA,TRBV28,few,TRBJ1-2
ATSRPGLSTDTQY,NA,TRBV15,many,TRBJ2-3
AISEGGETQY,NA,TRBV10-3,few,TRBJ2-5
ASSVDRGPT,TRBD1,TRBV28,many,TRBJ1-2
ASSNNRVSTEAF,NA,TRBV28,few,TRBJ1-1
SARAGTAITSQPQH,TRBD1,TRBV20-1,few,TRBJ1-5
ASSLGLNTGELF,NA,TRBV5-1,many,TRBJ2-2
ASSLWQHSGNTIY,NA,TRBV7-2,many,TRBJ1-3
ASSSAVKQY,NA,TRBV19,NA,TRBJ2-7
ASNTPGKNTEAF,NA,TRBV19,many,TRBJ1-1
ASSFVAGGKDEQY,TRBD2,TRBV7-3,many,TRBJ2-7
ASSSFWRVTQY,NA,TRBV11-3,many,TRBJ2-3
AISGQGATDTQY,TRBD1,TRBV10-3,many,TRBJ2-3
ASSPLAGEANEQF,TRBD2,TRBV18,many,TRBJ2-1
ASRLLNEKLF,NA,TRBV28,many,TRBJ1-4
ASGPGTGYQDTQY,TRBD1,TRBV10-3,medium-sized,TRBJ2-5
ASSNGLTIGQGTSPLH,NA,TRBV21-1,many,TRBJ1-6
ASSQGQRFADTQY,TRBD1,TRBV4-3,NA,TRBJ2-3
ASSLGGNQDTQY,TRBD2,TRBV19,medium-sized,TRBJ2-5
ASGDEPSPLY,NA,TRBV10-3,many,TRBJ1-6
DTPHWTNTDTQY,NA,TRBV24-1,many,TRBJ2-3
ASSLAGPYNEQF,NA,TRBV7-2,few,TRBJ2-1
ASSDSEVF,NA,TRBV6-4,medium-sized,TRBJ1-1
ASSSLGTGFSTDTQY,TRBD1,TRBV28,many,TRBJ2-3
SARTTQGNQPQH,NA,TRBV20-1,many,TRBJ1-5
ASSLARVAGYT,NA,TRBV7-2,many,TRBJ1-2
ASREDRGQETQY,TRBD1,TRBV6-5,NA,TRBJ2-5
ATSRPPETQY,NA,TRBV15,many,TRBJ2-5
ASSRRRAVGNEQF,NA,TRBV18,many,TRBJ2-1
ASLLGPLLNTEAF,NA,TRBV12-3/TRBV12-4,many,TRBJ1-1
ASSLGTTQDTQY,NA,TRBV5-6,NA,TRBJ2-3
ASTTPIGGANYSNQPQH,NA,TRBV6-1,many,TRBJ1-5
ASSPTLTGGSYNEQF,TRBD1,TRBV18,many,TRBJ2-1